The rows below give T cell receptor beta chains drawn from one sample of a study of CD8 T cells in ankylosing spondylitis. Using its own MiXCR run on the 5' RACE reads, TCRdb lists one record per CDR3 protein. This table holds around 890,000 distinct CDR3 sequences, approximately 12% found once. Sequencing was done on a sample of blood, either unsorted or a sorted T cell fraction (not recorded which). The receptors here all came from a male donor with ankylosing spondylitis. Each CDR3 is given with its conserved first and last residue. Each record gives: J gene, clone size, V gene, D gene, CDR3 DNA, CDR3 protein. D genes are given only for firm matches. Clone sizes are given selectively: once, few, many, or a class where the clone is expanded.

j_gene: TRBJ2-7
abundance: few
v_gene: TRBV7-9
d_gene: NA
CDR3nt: TGTGCCAGCAGCCCCCCGCGGGGACACTACGAGCAGTACTTC
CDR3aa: CASSPPRGHYEQYF

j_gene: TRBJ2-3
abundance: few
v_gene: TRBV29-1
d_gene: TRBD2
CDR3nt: TGCAGCGTCGGTAGCGGGGGGCCAGGGGATACGCAGTATTTT
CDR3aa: CSVGSGGPGDTQYF

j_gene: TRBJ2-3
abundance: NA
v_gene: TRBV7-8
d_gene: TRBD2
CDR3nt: TGTGCCAGCAGCTTAGTACTAGCGGCAGATACGCAGTATTTT
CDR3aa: CASSLVLAADTQYF

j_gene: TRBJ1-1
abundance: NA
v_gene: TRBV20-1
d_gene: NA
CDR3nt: TGCAGTGCTACGGCGAGGAGGGACACTGAAGCTTTCTTT
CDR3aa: CSATARRDTEAFF

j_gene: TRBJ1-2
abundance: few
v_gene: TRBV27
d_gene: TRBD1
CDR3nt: TGTGCCAGCGCCGACAGGGGAAGCTATGGCTACACCTTC
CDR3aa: CASADRGSYGYTF

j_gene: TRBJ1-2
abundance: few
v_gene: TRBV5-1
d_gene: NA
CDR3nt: TGCGCCAGCAGCTCCATTCCGGAGAACTATGGCTACACCTTC
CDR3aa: CASSSIPENYGYTF

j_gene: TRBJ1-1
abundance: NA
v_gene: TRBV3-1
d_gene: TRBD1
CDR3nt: TGTGCCAGCAGCCAGAGGACAGGGAAGAGCACTGAAGCTTTCTTT
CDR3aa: CASSQRTGKSTEAFF

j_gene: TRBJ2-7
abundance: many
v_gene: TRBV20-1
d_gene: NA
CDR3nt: TGCAGTGCCGAGCCGCGGTCCGGGCCCTACGAGCAGTACTTC
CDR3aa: CSAEPRSGPYEQYF

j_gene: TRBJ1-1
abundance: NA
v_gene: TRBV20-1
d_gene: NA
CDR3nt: TGCAGTGCCCTCGGATCCATGAACACTGAAGCTTTCTTT
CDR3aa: CSALGSMNTEAFF

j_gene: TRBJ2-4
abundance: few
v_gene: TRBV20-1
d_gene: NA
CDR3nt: TGCAGTGCTAGAGGACGGGATGTAAACATTCAGTACTTC
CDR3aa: CSARGRDVNIQYF

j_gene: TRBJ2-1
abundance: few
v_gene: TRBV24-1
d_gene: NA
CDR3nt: TGTGCCACCTCCAGTGAGGTGGGTCCTACCTACAATGAGCAGTTCTTC
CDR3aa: CATSSEVGPTYNEQFF

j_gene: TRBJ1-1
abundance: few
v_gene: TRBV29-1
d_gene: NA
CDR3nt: TGCAGCGTTATGGAAACTAACACTGAAGCTTTCTTT
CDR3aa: CSVMETNTEAFF

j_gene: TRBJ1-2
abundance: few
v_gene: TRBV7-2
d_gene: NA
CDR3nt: TGTGCCAGCAGCTTAACCCCAGGGTCCTATGGCTACACCTTC
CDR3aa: CASSLTPGSYGYTF

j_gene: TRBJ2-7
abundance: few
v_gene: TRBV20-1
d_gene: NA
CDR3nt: TGCAGTGGGGGGGACTCCTACGAGCAGTACTTC
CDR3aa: CSGGDSYEQYF

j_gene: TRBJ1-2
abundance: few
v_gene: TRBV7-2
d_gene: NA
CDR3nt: TGTGCCAGCAGCTTCCCCGGGACGAACTATGGCTACACCTTC
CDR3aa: CASSFPGTNYGYTF

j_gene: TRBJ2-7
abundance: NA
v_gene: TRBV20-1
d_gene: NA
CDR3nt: TGCAGGTCCGAGGCAGGTTACTCCTACGAGCAGTACTTC
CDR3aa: CRSEAGYSYEQYF

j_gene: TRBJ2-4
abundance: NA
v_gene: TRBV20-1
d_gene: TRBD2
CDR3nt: TGCAGTGCTCAAACCGGGACTAGCGACATTCAGTACTTC
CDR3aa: CSAQTGTSDIQYF

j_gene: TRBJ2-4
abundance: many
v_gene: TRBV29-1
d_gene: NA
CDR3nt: TGCAGCGTTGCGGGACTAGCCAAAAACATTCAGTACTTC
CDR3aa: CSVAGLAKNIQYF

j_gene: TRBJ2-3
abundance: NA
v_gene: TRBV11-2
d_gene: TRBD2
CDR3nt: TGTGCCAGCAGCACCTTAGCGGGAGAAAGGGATACGCAGTATTTT
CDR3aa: CASSTLAGERDTQYF

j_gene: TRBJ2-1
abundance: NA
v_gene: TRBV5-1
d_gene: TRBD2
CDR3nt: TGCGCCAGCAGCCCTCTAGCGGGGGCCTCTTACAATGAGCAGTTCTTC
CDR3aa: CASSPLAGASYNEQFF

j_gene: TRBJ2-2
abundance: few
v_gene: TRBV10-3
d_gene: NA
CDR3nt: TGTGCCATCACCTCTTCGGGATACACCACCGGGGAGCTGTTTTTT
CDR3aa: CAITSSGYTTGELFF

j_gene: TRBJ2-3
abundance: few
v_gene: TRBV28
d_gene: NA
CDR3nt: TGTGCCAGCAGTTTACCCCCGGCTCAAGGGGATACGCAGTATTTT
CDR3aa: CASSLPPAQGDTQYF

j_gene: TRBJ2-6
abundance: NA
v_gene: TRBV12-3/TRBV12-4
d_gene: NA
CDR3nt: TGTGCCAGCAGTTTAATGATGTGGCCCAACGTCCTGACTTTC
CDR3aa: CASSLMMWPNVLTF

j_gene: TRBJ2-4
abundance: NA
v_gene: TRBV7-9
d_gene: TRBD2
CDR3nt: TGTGCCAGCAGCTTAGTACTCCAAGGGAGGGACATTCAGTACTTC
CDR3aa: CASSLVLQGRDIQYF

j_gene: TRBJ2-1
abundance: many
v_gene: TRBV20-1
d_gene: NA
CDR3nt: TGCAGTGCCCAAACGAGCTCCTACAATGAGCAGTTCTTC
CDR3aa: CSAQTSSYNEQFF

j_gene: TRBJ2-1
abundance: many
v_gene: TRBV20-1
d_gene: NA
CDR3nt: TGCAGTGTCACCAGGGCATACAATGAGCAGTTCTTC
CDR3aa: CSVTRAYNEQFF

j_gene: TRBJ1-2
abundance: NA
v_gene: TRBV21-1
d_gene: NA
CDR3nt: TGTGCCAGCACTCACTGTACACCGTTCTATGGCTACACCTTC
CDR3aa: CASTHCTPFYGYTF

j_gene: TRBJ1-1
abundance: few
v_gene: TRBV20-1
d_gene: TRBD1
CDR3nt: TGCAGTGCTCTGCGGACAGGGAGAGCTTTCTTT
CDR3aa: CSALRTGRAFF

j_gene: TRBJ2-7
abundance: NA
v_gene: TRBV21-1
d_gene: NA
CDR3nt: TGTGCCAGCACAAATCGCTACGAGCAGTACTTC
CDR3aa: CASTNRYEQYF

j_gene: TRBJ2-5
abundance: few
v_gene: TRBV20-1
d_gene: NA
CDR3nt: TGCAGTGCTAGCAGGGGGGGGGCCAAAGAGACCCAGTACTTC
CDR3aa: CSASRGGAKETQYF

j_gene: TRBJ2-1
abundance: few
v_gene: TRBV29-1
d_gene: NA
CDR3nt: TGCAGCGTTTTGGGAGAATCCTACAATGAGCAGTTCTTC
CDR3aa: CSVLGESYNEQFF

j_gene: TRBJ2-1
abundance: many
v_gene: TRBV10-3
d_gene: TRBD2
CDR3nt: TGTGCCATCAAGGGACTAGCGGACAACAATGAGCAGTTCTTC
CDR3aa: CAIKGLADNNEQFF

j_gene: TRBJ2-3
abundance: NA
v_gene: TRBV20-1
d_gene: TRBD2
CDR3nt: TGCAGTGCTAGAGTACCCAGCGGGAGGGCCTCGTCGCAGTATTTT
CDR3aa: CSARVPSGRASSQYF

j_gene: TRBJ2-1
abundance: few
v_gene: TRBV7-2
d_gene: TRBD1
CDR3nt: TGTGCCAGCAGCCCAGACAGGGGGCGGTTCGGTGAGCAGTTCTTC
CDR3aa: CASSPDRGRFGEQFF

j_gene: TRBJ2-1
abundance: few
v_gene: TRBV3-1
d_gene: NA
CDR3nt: TGTGCCAGCAGCCAATCTAGCGTGTGGAATGAGCAGTTCTTC
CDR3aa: CASSQSSVWNEQFF

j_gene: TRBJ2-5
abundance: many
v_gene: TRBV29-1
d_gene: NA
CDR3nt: TGCAGCGTTGACGCTTGGGAGACCCAGTACTTC
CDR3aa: CSVDAWETQYF

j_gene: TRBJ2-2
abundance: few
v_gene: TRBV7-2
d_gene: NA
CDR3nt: TGTGCCAGCAGCTTATCCGGGACAAGCACCGGGGAGCTGTTTTTT
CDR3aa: CASSLSGTSTGELFF

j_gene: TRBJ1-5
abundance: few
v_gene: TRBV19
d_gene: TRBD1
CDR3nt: TGTGCCAGTAGACAGGGGAAGCGACGGAATCAGCCCCAGCATTTT
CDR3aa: CASRQGKRRNQPQHF

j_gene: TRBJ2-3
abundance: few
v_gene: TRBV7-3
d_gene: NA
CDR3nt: TGTGCCAGCAGCTTAAATGGCGACAGCACAGCAGATACGCAGTATTTT
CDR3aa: CASSLNGDSTADTQYF

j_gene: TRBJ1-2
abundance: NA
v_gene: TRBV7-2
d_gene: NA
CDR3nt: TGTGCCAGCAGCTTAGTGCAGGGGACCTATGGCTACACCTTC
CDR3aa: CASSLVQGTYGYTF

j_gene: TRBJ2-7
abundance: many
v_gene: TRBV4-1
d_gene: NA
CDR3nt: TGCGCCAGCAGCCAAGTCTACAGCCCCTACGAGCAGTACTTC
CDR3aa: CASSQVYSPYEQYF

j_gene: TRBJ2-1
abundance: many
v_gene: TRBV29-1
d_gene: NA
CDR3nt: TGCAGCGTTGTATTTCTAGCTTATAACAATGAGCAGTTCTTC
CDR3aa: CSVVFLAYNNEQFF

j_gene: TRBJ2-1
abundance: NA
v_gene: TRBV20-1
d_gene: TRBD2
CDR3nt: TGCGGTCTGGGGAGCGGGGGCTACAATGAGCAGTTCTTC
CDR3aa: CGLGSGGYNEQFF

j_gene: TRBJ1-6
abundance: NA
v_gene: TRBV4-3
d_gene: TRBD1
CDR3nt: TGCGCCAGCAGCCAAATCCTCGGGCCTACAGGGGGTGACTCACCCCTCCACTTT
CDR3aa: CASSQILGPTGGDSPLHF

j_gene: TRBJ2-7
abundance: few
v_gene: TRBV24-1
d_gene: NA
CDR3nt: TGTGCCACCAGTGACAGGGTCTCCTACGAGCAGTACTTC
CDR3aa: CATSDRVSYEQYF

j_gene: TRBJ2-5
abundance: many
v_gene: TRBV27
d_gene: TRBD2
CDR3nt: TGTGCCAGCAGTCGACTAGCGGGAGTTGAGACCCAGTACTTC
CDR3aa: CASSRLAGVETQYF

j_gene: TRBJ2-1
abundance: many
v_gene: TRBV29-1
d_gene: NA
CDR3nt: TGCAGCGTTGAGGGAGGGGGCGTAAGCTCCTACAATGAGCAGTTCTTC
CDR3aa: CSVEGGGVSSYNEQFF

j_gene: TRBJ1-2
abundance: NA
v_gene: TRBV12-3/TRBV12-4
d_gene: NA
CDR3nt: TGTGCCAGCAGTCCCCAGTGGGGCTATGGCTACACCTTC
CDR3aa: CASSPQWGYGYTF